The source of this T cell receptor (beta chain) is a study of blood T cell repertoires in COVID-19. Turning to the study itself: PBMCs, B-cell-depleted T cells, or T cells were the source of the cDNA or gDNA that made up the material.

Those enrolled, adults aged about 18 to 89 years, came from roughly 23 US areas. Participant reports of clinical history set cohort assignment. The CDR3 contains 13 residues. Trimming took 2 bases from V and 8 from J; bases not matched to a gene: 3. Germline V gene data show CDR1 as SGHNT and CDR2 as YYREEE (reference sequence). In the authors' workflow: The assay estimated nucleated cells by amplifying reference gene primers. Sequenced by immunoSEQ multiplex PCR; TCRdb stores in-frame clones only, minus some. V and J calls and clone size are those listed in that table; D and trimming were worked out from the DNA. The profile shows roughly 150,000 clones, roughly 90% of them singletons.

The receptor comes from a woman aged 40 to 50 who had been exposed to COVID-19. The V gene is TRBV5-4, the J gene TRBJ1-5; 8 bases match TRBD1. Sequences were obtained from PBMCs or T cells enriched from blood (not recorded which). The CDR3 loop is CASSFDRGEPQHF. CDR3 bases: TGTGCCAGCAGCTTCGACAGGGGAGAGCCCCAGCATTTT.